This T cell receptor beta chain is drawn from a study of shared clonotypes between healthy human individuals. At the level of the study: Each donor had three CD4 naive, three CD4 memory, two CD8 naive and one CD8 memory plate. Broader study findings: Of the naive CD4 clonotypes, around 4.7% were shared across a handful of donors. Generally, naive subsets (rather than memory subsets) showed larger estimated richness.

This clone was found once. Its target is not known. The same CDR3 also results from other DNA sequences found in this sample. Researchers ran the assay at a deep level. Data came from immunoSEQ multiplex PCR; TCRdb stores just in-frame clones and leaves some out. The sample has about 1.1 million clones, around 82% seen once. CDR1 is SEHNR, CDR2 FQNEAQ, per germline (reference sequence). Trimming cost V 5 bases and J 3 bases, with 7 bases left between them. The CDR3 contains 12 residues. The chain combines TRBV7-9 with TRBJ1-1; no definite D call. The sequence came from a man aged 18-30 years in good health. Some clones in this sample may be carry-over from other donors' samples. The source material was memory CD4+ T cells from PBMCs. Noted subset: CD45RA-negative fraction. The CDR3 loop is CASSLVDTEAFF. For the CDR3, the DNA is TGTGCCAGCAGCCTGGTGGACACTGAAGCTTTCTTT.